This T cell receptor beta chain came from a study of shared clonotypes between healthy human individuals. Looking at the study overall: Per donor, three plates held CD4 naive cells, three held CD4 memory, two held CD8 naive and one held CD8 memory.

Sequenced by immunoSEQ multiplex PCR; TCRdb stores in-frame clones only, minus some. The profile shows about 650,000 clones, about 95% of them singletons. In the naive CD8 group, cells lacked CD45RO and were positively selected for CCR7, so terminally differentiated effector memory CD45RA+ cells were left out. This clone was detected only a few times. Germline assignment: CDR1 MDHEN and CDR2 SYDVKM. The CDR3 has 11 amino acids. The sequence was collected from a woman in her twenties or thirties in good health. This sequence joins TRBV28 and TRBJ1-1, with a tentative D call TRBD1 (6 bases). The sequenced material came from naive CD8+ T cells sorted from blood. In nucleotides, the CDR3 is TGTGCTTGCGAGGGGGACACTGAAGCTTTCTTT. It is translated as CACEGDTEAFF.